The 21 T cell receptor beta chains reported below all come from one sample, sequenced in a study of blood T cells in healthy people across ages. A second PCR of 7 to 11 cycles used a sample-barcoded 5' primer and a J-beta primer mix. MiXCR was run by TCRdb on the 5' RACE reads, yielding one entry per CDR3 protein. The table records approximately 670,000 distinct CDR3 sequences, over 40% of them present only once. The sample comprised blood. These receptors were taken from an elderly man in good health.

Regarding this clonotype: It may be a read error: a sequence one base away is much more abundant. This chain uses TRBV7-2 with TRBJ2-5, with D uncertain. V gave up 5 bases and J gave up 11 bases, with 21 bases separating them. This CDR3 has 14 residues. Germline-derived CDR1 and CDR2 are SGHTA and FQGNSA. CDR3 amino acids: CASSPQSSKPEQYF. The CDR3 DNA is TGTGCCAGCAGCCCCCAAAGCTCCAAGCCTGAGCAGTACTTC.

V gene TRBV20-1 combines with J gene TRBJ2-7, with no clear D. V gave up 4 bases and J gave up 3 bases, with 10 bases separating them. Germline V gives CDR1 DFQATT, CDR2 SNEGSKA (reference sequence). The CDR3 is 12 residues long. The CDR3 nucleotides are TGCAGTGCTATATTACCAAACTACGAGCAGTACTTC. Its protein is CSAILPNYEQYF.

The chain is built from TRBV27 and TRBJ2-2; 8 bases are shared with TRBD2. Losses at the gene ends were 6 bases for V and 7 bases for J; bases not matched to a gene: 13. Per the germline V gene, CDR1 is MNHEY and CDR2 is SMNVEV (reference sequence). The CDR3 is 16 amino acids. CDR3 sequence (DNA): TGTGCCAGCAGAAAAAACAGCGGGAGCACTGTCGGGGAGCTGTTTTTT. This encodes CASRKNSGSTVGELFF.

CDR3 in amino acids: CASSPEQGHEQYF. The CDR3 DNA is TGTGCCAGCAGTCCTGAACAGGGTCACGAGCAGTACTTC. The chain links TRBV6-4 to TRBJ2-7; maybe TRBD1 (6 bases). Germline lookup yields CDR1 MRHNA and CDR2 SNTAGT. Trimming left V 5 bases short and J 5 bases short, with 13 bases between. The CDR3 consists of 13 residues.

This clonotype was recorded a few times. The chain links TRBV7-2 to TRBJ2-1, with 9 positions matching TRBD1. With 6 bases clipped from V and 4 bases from J, the junction kept 1 base outside the gene matches. This CDR3 has 13 amino acids. CDR1 is SGHTA and CDR2 is FQGNSA in the germline V gene. CDR3 sequence (DNA): TGTGCCAGCAGGGGACAGGGATACAATGAGCAGTTCTTC. This encodes CASRGQGYNEQFF.

The rearrangement joins TRBV7-2 to TRBJ1-1; D is possibly TRBD1 (5 bases). Trimming took 1 base from V and 0 from J, leaving 9 bases between them. CDR3 length: 15 amino acids. The germline V gene has CDR1 SGHTA and CDR2 FQGNSA. CDR3 residues: CASSLDSTVNTEAFF. The CDR3 bases are TGTGCCAGCAGCTTAGATTCGACAGTGAACACTGAAGCTTTCTTT.

This rearrangement joins TRBV7-2 to TRBJ2-1, with 7 bases identical to TRBD2. Germline CDR1 reads SGHTA; CDR2 reads FQGNSA. J was trimmed by 7 bases and V by 0 bases; bases with no gene match: 6. This CDR3 comprises 15 residues. CDR3 nucleotide sequence: TGTGCCAGCAGCTTAGCTTGGGGGAGGGCAAATGAGCAGTTCTTC. Protein sequence: CASSLAWGRANEQFF.

The V call is TRBV2, the J call TRBJ2-5; 10 bases are shared with TRBD1. Gene TRBJ2-7 matches the end of the DNA better, so the J call may be wrong. There are 14 residues in the CDR3. CDR1 SNHLY and CDR2 FYNNEI come from the germline V gene. CDR3 residues: CASMRGQGSYEQYF. The CDR3 DNA reads TGTGCCAGCATGCGGGGACAGGGGTCTTACGAGCAGTACTTC.

The genes are TRBV7-9 and TRBJ2-1; D is possibly TRBD2 (5 bases). Germline values: CDR1 SEHNR, CDR2 FQNEAQ (reference sequence). CDR3 length: 12 amino acids. V was cut by 3 bases and J by 9 bases, with 9 bases left in between. In nucleotides, the CDR3 is TGTGCCAGCAGCTTTGCCGCGGGTGAGCAGTTCTTC. Translating it yields CASSFAAGEQFF.

This clonotype has only a few counts. The chain uses TRBV27 and TRBJ1-1; unclear D gene. Germline values: CDR1 MNHEY, CDR2 SMNVEV (reference sequence). Trimming took off 8 bases at V and 1 base at J, with 11 bases between the two ends. The CDR3 has 13 amino acids. In nucleotides, the CDR3 is TGTGCCAGCCGCTTTGGTCAGAACACTGAAGCTTTCTTT. Its protein is CASRFGQNTEAFF.

The chain uses TRBV6-2 or TRBV6-3 and TRBJ1-1; possibly TRBD1 for D (6 bases). With 0 bases removed from V and 5 bases from J, the gap between germline ends came to 19 bases. The CDR3 is 17 amino acids. Germline V gene lookup returns CDR1 MNHEY and CDR2 SVGEGT. The CDR3 coding sequence is TGTGCCAGCAGTTACTCATTCGGGGGGCCCCGGTTGACTGAAGCTTTCTTT. Amino acid sequence: CASSYSFGGPRLTEAFF.

The chain recombines TRBV7-8 with TRBJ2-1; D might be TRBD1 (6 bases). CDR3 length: 17 amino acids. The germline V gene encodes CDR1 SGHVS and CDR2 FQNEAQ. The ends were cut back, 4 bases at V and 0 bases at J, with 16 bases in the middle. CDR3 sequence: CASSYYGQPNSYNEQFF. CDR3 nucleotide sequence: TGTGCCAGCAGCTATTATGGACAGCCGAACTCCTACAATGAGCAGTTCTTC.

This clonotype was found a few times. The chain employs TRBV20-1 and TRBJ1-6; 9 nucleotides align to TRBD1. CDR3 size: 14 residues. V lost 6 bases to trimming and J lost 11 bases; unmatched junction nucleotides: 11. Germline assignment: CDR1 DFQATT and CDR2 SNEGSKA (reference sequence). This CDR3 reads CSARLGTGNPPLHF. The DNA of the CDR3 is TGCAGTGCCCGTCTCGGGACAGGGAATCCACCCCTCCACTTT.

The chain carries TRBV18 and TRBJ2-5; D gene uncertain. The CDR3 extends over 15 amino acids. Germline V gene sequence: CDR1 KGHSH, CDR2 LQKENI. V dropped 1 base and J dropped 5 bases, with 14 bases sitting between them. The CDR3 region has the DNA TGTGCCAGCTCACCACACAAAGGGCAAGGGGAGACCCAGTACTTC. The encoded protein is CASSPHKGQGETQYF.

This rearrangement joins TRBV20-1 to TRBJ2-3; D call uncertain. Germline-derived CDR1 and CDR2 are DFQATT and SNEGSKA (reference sequence). This CDR3 contains 13 residues. V lost 5 bases, J lost 5 bases, and 14 bases lay in between. This CDR3 reads CSASFPSGDTQYF. The CDR3 DNA reads as TGCAGTGCTTCTTTCCCTAGTGGAGATACGCAGTATTTT.

The chain links TRBV28 to TRBJ2-1; TRBD2 matches 8 bases. V lost 3 bases and J lost 8; bases outside the gene matches: 12. The CDR3 is 16 residues long. CDR1 is MDHEN, CDR2 SYDVKM, per germline. CDR3 loop: CASSFGGAGGRHEQFF. The CDR3 region has the DNA TGTGCCAGCAGTTTTGGGGGGGCGGGGGGTCGACATGAGCAGTTCTTC.

This clonotype was recorded a few times. The germline gene is not matched at one end of the junction; a read error may be the cause. The chain joins TRBV6-5 to TRBJ1-2; the D gene is possibly TRBD1 (6 bases). The CDR3 length is 15 residues. From germline, CDR1 is MNHEY and CDR2 SVGAGI. The CDR3 protein is CASSLQGDSNYDYTF. In DNA, the CDR3 is TGTGCCAGCAGTTTACAGGGCGATTCTAACTATGACTACACCTTC.

The chain carries TRBV28 and TRBJ2-5; 13 positions match TRBD2. J was trimmed by 5 bases and V by 5 bases; bases with no gene match: 14. The V gene's germline CDR1 is MDHEN and CDR2 SYDVKM. The CDR3 covers 18 residues. Here the CDR3 DNA reads TGTGCCAGCAGTCTCCCCACTAGCGGGAGGGCCCTAGGGGAGACCCAGTACTTC. Translating it yields CASSLPTSGRALGETQYF.

This chain uses TRBV28 with TRBJ2-4; 8 bases fit TRBD1. The DNA end lines up better with TRBJ2-7; the J call may be wrong. The CDR3 consists of 15 residues. Germline CDR1 is MDHEN and CDR2 is SYDVKM. The CDR3 region is CASSILGGQGHEQYF. CDR3 DNA sequence: TGTGCCAGCAGCATCCTAGGCGGACAGGGACACGAGCAGTACTTC.

This chain uses TRBV15 with TRBJ1-1; no firm D call. With 0 bases removed from V and 1 base from J, the gap between germline ends came to 9 bases. The CDR3 contains 15 residues. Germline lookup yields CDR1 LNHNV and CDR2 YYDKDF (reference sequence). CDR3 protein: CATSRDYEGNTEAFF. CDR3 in DNA: TGTGCCACCAGCAGAGATTACGAAGGGAACACTGAAGCTTTCTTT. Together with reference TRBV15 and TRBJ1-1, the CDR3 gives the full variable domain: DAMVIQNPRYQVTQFGKPVTLSCSQTLNHNVMYWYQQKSSQAPKLLFHYYDKDFNNEADTPDNFQSRRPNTSFCFLDIRSPGLGDTAMYLCATSRDYEGNTEAFFGQGTRLTVV.

The chain carries TRBV20-1 and TRBJ1-2; weak D call: TRBD1 (5 bases). V gave up 5 bases and J gave up 4 bases, with 11 bases separating them. The CDR3 runs 12 residues. Germline CDR1 DFQATT, CDR2 SNEGSKA (reference sequence). The CDR3: CSAAGTSYGYTF. The CDR3 DNA sequence: TGCAGTGCTGCAGGGACGTCCTATGGCTACACCTTC.